The entry that follows covers one T cell receptor beta chain sequence. As yet, its antigen is unknown. Per the germline V gene, CDR1 is MDHEN and CDR2 is SYDVKM. The V gene end was trimmed by 5 bases and the J gene end by 2 bases; junction bases not matched to a gene: 6. CDR3 length: 16 amino acids. This entry comes from a study of shared clonotypes between healthy human individuals. The wider study: The plates for each donor numbered three CD4 naive, three CD4 memory, two CD8 naive and one CD8 memory.

Each subset's genomic DNA was shared equally among a number of immunoSEQ plates. In replicate PCRs of sorted subsets, approximately 200 ng DNA, about 30,000 T cell genomes, was used. Using immunoSEQ multiplex PCR, the repertoire was profiled, and TCRdb retains in-frame clones only, with some absent. The table shows about 1 million clones, with around four fifths occurring only once. Regarding the study as a whole: Naive CD4 clonotypes were shared across several donors at 4% to 5%.

The V call is TRBV28, the J call TRBJ2-2; 9 bases map to TRBD1. The specimen sequenced was memory CD4+ T cells sorted from blood. Subset noted: CD45RA-negative fraction. The receptor's source is a young man in good health. In DNA, the CDR3 is TGTGCCAGCAGTGACGCAACAGGGGGCAACACCGGGGAGCTGTTTTTT. This gives the protein CASSDATGGNTGELFF.